This section outlines one T cell receptor (beta chain) sequence together with its context. Its target is unknown. These data are taken from a study of cytomegalovirus exposure and HLA in healthy donors. Study information: The 120 or so validation repertoires used a platform that matched the one used for the roughly 700 first-cohort repertoires, as a later analysis reported. Study observations and caveats: Overall, approximately 150 TCR beta chains were annotated as cytomegalovirus-associated. Confirmation in vitro established that three CMV-associated chains were specific for CMV antigens.

Trimming cost V 5 bases and J 7 bases; bases outside gene matches: 11. CDR3 length equals 17 residues. Germline CDR1 SGHAT, CDR2 FQDESV (reference sequence). Only in-frame clones appear in the TCRdb table, and some are missing; sequencing was by immunoSEQ multiplex PCR. Of around 50,000 clones listed, 94% are singletons. These donors were members of the approximately 120-subject validation cohort, a group separate from the approximately 670-subject first cohort. The chain uses TRBV11-1 and TRBJ2-7; the match to TRBD2 covers 16 bases. Material: PBMCs. This sequence originates from a woman aged 18 to 35 in good health and CMV-seropositive. The CDR3 nucleotides are TGTGCCAGCAGCCGGGGACTAGCGGGAGGGCCACCGGGAGAGCAGTACTTC. It is translated as CASSRGLAGGPPGEQYF.